Listed below are T cell receptor beta chains from one sample, sequenced in a study of control samples from healthy donors and cancer patients. The data were produced by immunoSEQ multiplex PCR, yet TCRdb's version contains in-frame clones alone and is incomplete. The sample has about 150,000 clones, roughly 93% seen once. The sequenced material came from blood. Receptor source: a man aged 18 to 30 in good health. The CDR3 runs from the conserved cysteine through the conserved F or W.

>TRBJ1-2|TRBV4-3
CASSQDVRGNGYTF
>TRBJ2-1|TRBV19
CASSIDPGLAENYNEQFF
>TRBJ2-1|TRBV6-5
CASSPAYNEQFF
>TRBJ1-2|TRBV30
CACYQGSPWGYTF
>TRBJ1-2|TRBV6-1
CASSEGGTGYGYTF
>TRBJ2-2|TRBV15
CATSHYRDNTGELFF
>TRBJ1-2|TRBV30
CAWSVKWPNGYTF
>TRBJ1-2|TRBV6-5
CASSSSPNYGYTF
>TRBJ1-3|TRBV6-6
CASSYGQGGNTIYF
>TRBJ2-1|TRBV27
CASSFTASSYNEQFF
>TRBJ1-5|TRBV12-3/TRBV12-4
CASSLSGNQPQHF
>TRBJ2-2|TRBV11-2
CASSLQGWNTGELFF
>TRBJ2-2|TRBV5-1
CASSYYAGNTGELFF
>TRBJ1-2|TRBV13
CASSSLTDGYTF
>TRBJ2-2|TRBV7-3
CASSLGPERTGELFF
>TRBJ1-1|TRBV11-3
CASRPGATTEAFF
>TRBJ2-7|TRBV29-1
CSVVSGRALTHEQYF
>TRBJ1-2|TRBV9
CASSVDSYRNYGYTF
>TRBJ2-3|TRBV11-3
CASSATTQGASQYF
>TRBJ1-5|TRBV27
CASSFGTRPLHF
>TRBJ1-2|TRBV6-5
CASSFRRTGEGSTF
>TRBJ1-1|TRBV11-3
CASSPGETTEAFF
>TRBJ2-7|TRBV5-5
CASRATGGFHEQYF